This TCR beta chain is from a study of human T cells and chemical hapten exposure. MiXCR was run by TCRdb on the RACE reads, yielding one entry per CDR3 protein. The sample has approximately 57,000 distinct CDR3 sequences, 9.3% seen once; the top ten hold 10% to 15%. In germline, CDR1 is MNHEY, CDR2 SVGAGI. The V end lost 6 bases, the J end lost 2 bases, and 13 bases lay between the germline ends. The CDR3 has 14 amino acids. Time point described: patch test 1, 2 weeks after DPC sensitization. Treatment reported: therapeutic diphenylcyclopropenone sensitization with weekly scalp DPC. Sequenced here: whole blood, sampled in connection with sensitization to the hapten diphenylcyclopropenone (DPC). The V and J genes are TRBV6-5 and TRBJ1-1; D is undetermined. The receptor was derived from a woman between 35 and 50 years old with alopecia areata. Some clones in this sample may be carry-over from other donors' samples. The CDR3 protein is CASSSSGVNTEAFF. The DNA of the CDR3 is TGTGCCAGCAGCTCGAGTGGGGTTAACACTGAAGCTTTCTTT.